This T cell receptor beta chain was documented in a study of blood T cell repertoires in COVID-19. Overall study context: Sites across the United States, Italy and Spain contributed samples from acute and convalescent COVID-19. Sample material is recorded as cDNA or gDNA derived from T cells, B-cell-depleted T cells, or PBMCs.

Original processing methods: Estimates of nucleated cell counts were drawn from the amplification of reference gene primers. Profiling relied on immunoSEQ multiplex PCR, and the TCRdb table lists in-frame clones only, not all of them. The V and J calls and clone size were taken over from that table, and D and trimming were inferred from the DNA. The sample consists of under 250,000 clones, about 85% of them appearing once. The CDR3 is 14 residues long. Germline trimming cut 1 base from V and 9 bases from J; bases unmatched to any gene: 3. Germline V gene lookup returns CDR1 LGHNA and CDR2 YSLEER. Sequencing used peripheral blood. V gene TRBV4-3 combines with J gene TRBJ1-6; 7 nucleotides agree with TRBD1. This clonotype was obtained from a young man with active or convalescent COVID-19. The DNA for the CDR3 is TGCGCCAGCAGCCAAGGTCAGGGGGGTTCACCCCTCCACTTT. This encodes CASSQGQGGSPLHF.